This entry describes one T cell receptor (beta chain). Its antigen is undetermined. This CDR3 contains 12 residues. V shed 7 bases, J shed 2 bases, and the junction held 2 bases outside the gene matches. Germline values: CDR1 SEHNR, CDR2 FQNEAQ (reference sequence). This sample was taken from a study of CD8 T cells in ankylosing spondylitis. General observations from the study: The study identified a TCR beta motif of about eight highly homologous variants that appeared characteristic of ankylosing spondylitis blood.

MiXCR, applied by TCRdb to the 5' RACE reads, yields one record per CDR3 protein. The sample yields around 450,000 distinct CDR3 sequences, around 26% seen once. The chain has TRBV7-9 and TRBJ2-7, with 7 nucleotides matching TRBD2. Sample: blood, either unsorted or a sorted T cell fraction (not recorded which). The clonotype originates from a male donor with ankylosing spondylitis. The CDR3 coding sequence is TGTGCCAGCACCGGGACTACCTACGAGCAGTACTTC. Its protein is CASTGTTYEQYF.